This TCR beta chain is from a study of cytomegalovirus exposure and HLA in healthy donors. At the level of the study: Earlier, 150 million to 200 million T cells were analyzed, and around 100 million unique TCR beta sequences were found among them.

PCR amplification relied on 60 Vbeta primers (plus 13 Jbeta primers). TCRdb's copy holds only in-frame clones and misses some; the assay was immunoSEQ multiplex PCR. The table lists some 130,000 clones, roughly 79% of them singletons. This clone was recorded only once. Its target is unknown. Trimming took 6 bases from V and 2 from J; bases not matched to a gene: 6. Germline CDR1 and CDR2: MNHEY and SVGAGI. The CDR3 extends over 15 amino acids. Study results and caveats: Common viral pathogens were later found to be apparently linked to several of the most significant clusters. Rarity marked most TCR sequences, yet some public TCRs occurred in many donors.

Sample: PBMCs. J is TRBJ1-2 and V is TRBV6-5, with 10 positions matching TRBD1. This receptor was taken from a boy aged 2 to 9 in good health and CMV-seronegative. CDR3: CASRPSGQGNYGYTF. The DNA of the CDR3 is TGTGCCAGCAGACCATCGGGACAGGGGAACTATGGCTACACCTTC.